The next 2 T cell receptor beta chains were all read from a single sample in a study of metastatic and nonmetastatic thyroid tumors. Patients were all untreated before their thyroid surgery. With MiXCR, TCRdb reprocessed the PCR reads. The profile covers tens of thousands of clones, with about an eighth appearing a single time and around 9% taken by the ten largest. Sequencing input: tumor tissue. These receptors all stem from a female donor with papillary thyroid cancer or a benign thyroid nodule (not recorded which). Some clones in this sample may be carry-over from other donors' samples.

Concerning this clone: A much larger clonotype is one base distant, so this may be a read error. The sample carries other DNA sequences with the same CDR3. This rearrangement joins TRBV29-1 to TRBJ2-1, with D tentatively TRBD1 (6 bases). The CDR3 loop spans 16 amino acids. CDR1 and CDR2 from the germline V gene are SQVTM and ANQGSEA. V gave up 0 bases and J gave up 5 bases, with 17 bases separating them. CDR3 bases: TGCAGCGTTGAAGATGCGGAGACAGGTTTCGACAATGAGCAGTTCTTC. This codes for CSVEDAETGFDNEQFF.

This clone was counted at least ten times. V gene TRBV11-2 combines with J gene TRBJ2-7; 8 bases map to TRBD2. The CDR3 has 15 amino acids. J gave up 6 bases and V 0 bases, and 7 bases lay outside the gene matches. The germline V gene encodes CDR1 SGHAT and CDR2 FQNNGV. CDR3 loop: CASSLEREGGSEQYF. The CDR3 nucleotides read TGTGCCAGCAGCTTAGAACGGGAGGGTGGCTCCGAGCAGTACTTC.